Below are 32 T cell receptor beta chains sequenced from a single sample in a study of shared clonotypes between healthy human individuals. The data were produced by immunoSEQ multiplex PCR, yet TCRdb's version contains in-frame clones alone and is incomplete. Counted here are more than 900,000 clones, around 78% occurring once; the ten biggest clones make up 0.55% to 0.7%. Sequencing used memory CD4+ T cells from PBMCs. The subset was: CD45RA-negative fraction. The receptors stem from a man aged 18 to 29 in good health. Some clones in this sample may be carry-over from other donors' samples.

The gene calls are TRBV19 and TRBJ2-4; D is uncertain. This CDR3 contains 11 residues. Germline-derived CDR1 and CDR2 are LNHDA and SQIVND (reference sequence). V shed 4 bases and J shed 12 bases, with 10 bases lying between them. CDR3 residues: CASSTRVNQYF. The CDR3 DNA sequence: TGTGCCAGTAGTACCCGGGTTAATCAGTACTTC.

This clone appeared many times. The V and J genes are TRBV7-2 and TRBJ1-1; 7 nucleotides align to TRBD1. The germline V gene encodes CDR1 SGHTA and CDR2 FQGNSA. There are 13 residues in the CDR3. V shed 4 bases and J 3 bases; nucleotides not matched to a gene: 2. The CDR3 nucleotides are TGTGCCAGCAGCTCGGGACAGTACACTGAAGCTTTCTTT. This codes for CASSSGQYTEAFF.

The chain carries TRBV9 and TRBJ2-1; tentatively, D is TRBD2 (5 bases). With 4 bases removed from V and 8 bases from J, the gap between germline ends came to 13 bases. Germline values: CDR1 SGDLS, CDR2 YYNGEE. The CDR3 consists of 13 residues. CDR3 residues: CASSPQTIHEQFF. The CDR3 region has the DNA TGTGCCAGCAGCCCACAGACTATACATGAGCAGTTCTTC.

The chain is built from TRBV11-3 and TRBJ2-1; D might be TRBD2 (6 bases). Trimming removed 4 bases at V and 8 bases at J, with 21 bases between. The CDR3 is made up of 16 amino acids. Per the germline V gene, CDR1 is SGHNT and CDR2 is YENEEA. This chain's CDR3 is CASSSSSGTSRDEQFF. CDR3 bases: TGTGCCAGCAGCTCCTCCTCGGGGACTTCCAGGGATGAGCAGTTCTTC.

The chain links TRBV2 to TRBJ2-6; no clear D. V was cut by 7 bases and J by 4 bases, with 8 bases left in between. Germline values: CDR1 SNHLY, CDR2 FYNNEI. CDR3 length: 13 amino acids. Here the CDR3 reads CASKLSGANVLTF. CDR3 DNA: TGTGCCAGCAAGCTCTCCGGGGCCAACGTCCTGACTTTC.

The chain links TRBV11-3 to TRBJ2-3; 10 bases are shared with TRBD2. This CDR3 contains 16 residues. Germline trimming cut 2 bases from V and 0 bases from J; bases unmatched to any gene: 2. Germline V CDR1 and CDR2: SGHNT, YENEEA. The CDR3 region has the DNA TGTGCCAGCAGCTTACAAGCGGGAGGGAGCACAGATACGCAGTATTTT. Translating gives CASSLQAGGSTDTQYF.

V is TRBV18 and J is TRBJ2-3; TRBD2 matches 8 bases. Germline V gene lookup returns CDR1 KGHSH and CDR2 LQKENI. This CDR3 is 16 amino acids long. Trimming removed 1 base from V and 2 bases from J; junction bases left unmatched: 5. The CDR3 DNA is TGTGCCAGCTCACCACGGCCTAGCGGGTTCACAGATACGCAGTATTTT. It yields the protein CASSPRPSGFTDTQYF. The full variable domain, rest sourced from reference TRBV18 and TRBJ2-3, is NAGVMQNPRHLVRRRGQEARLRCSPMKGHSHVYWYRQLPEEGLKFMVYLQKENIIDESGMPKERFSAEFPKEGPSILRIQQVVRGDSAAYFCASSPRPSGFTDTQYFGPGTRLTVL.

This clone appeared once. The chain has TRBV7-9 and TRBJ1-5, with unresolved D. Germline lookup yields CDR1 SEHNR and CDR2 FQNEAQ (reference sequence). CDR3 length equals 12 residues. V was trimmed by 5 bases and J by 3 bases, leaving 5 bases between them. CDR3 nucleotide sequence: TGTGCCAGCAGCCGTCTCAATCAGCCCCAGCATTTT. It specifies CASSRLNQPQHF.

This clone came up a few times. The chain joins TRBV11-2 to TRBJ2-5; perhaps D is TRBD1 or TRBD2 (7 bases each). CDR1 and CDR2 (germline): SGHAT, FQNNGV. Trimming removed 7 bases from V and 4 bases from J, with 16 bases in between. The CDR3 covers 14 residues. This chain's CDR3 is CASTRGGQTETQYF. CDR3 in DNA: TGTGCCAGCACCAGGGGGGGGCAAACAGAGACCCAGTACTTC.

This clone occurred a few times. This rearrangement joins TRBV27 to TRBJ2-3, with D perhaps matching TRBD1 or TRBD2 (5 bases each). The V and J ends lost 8 bases and 2 bases respectively, with 17 bases between them. Looked up from germline, CDR1 is MNHEY and CDR2 is SMNVEV (reference sequence). This CDR3 region has 15 residues. CDR3 amino acids: CASLHGATLTDTQYF. The CDR3 DNA reads as TGTGCCAGCCTCCACGGGGCTACCCTCACAGATACGCAGTATTTT.

This clone was seen only once. The chain recombines TRBV18 with TRBJ1-3; TRBD1 aligns across 9 bases. V was pared by 6 bases and J by 0 bases, with 18 bases of the junction left unmatched. Germline values: CDR1 KGHSH, CDR2 LQKENI. The CDR3 spans 20 residues. CDR3 in amino acids: CASSPGTGKSWGNSGNTIYF. The CDR3 nucleotides read TGTGCCAGCTCCCCCGGGACAGGGAAATCCTGGGGCAACTCTGGAAACACCATATATTTT.

The J gene is TRBJ2-7, the V gene TRBV27; TRBD2 matches 10 bases. There are 18 residues in the CDR3. The germline V gene has CDR1 MNHEY and CDR2 SMNVEV (reference sequence). V trimming: 4 bases; J trimming: 1 base; junction bases outside the gene matches: 13. CDR3 sequence (DNA): TGTGCCAGCAGTTCGGTAAAATTAGGACTAGCGGATTCCTACGAGCAGTACTTC. This translates into CASSSVKLGLADSYEQYF.

A few counts support this clone. The chain links TRBV27 to TRBJ2-1, with 9 nucleotides matching TRBD2. V dropped 2 bases and J dropped 8; count of bases not matched to a gene: 10. Looked up from germline, CDR1 is MNHEY and CDR2 is SMNVEV (reference sequence). The CDR3 is 16 amino acids. The CDR3 sequence is CASSLRASSGKHEQFF. CDR3 in DNA: TGTGCCAGCAGTTTACGCGCGTCTAGCGGGAAACATGAGCAGTTCTTC.

The J gene is TRBJ1-2, the V gene TRBV28; D is ambiguous. CDR1 is MDHEN, CDR2 SYDVKM, per germline. V lost 6 bases, J lost 1 base, and 21 bases lay in between. The CDR3 is 17 residues long. In DNA, the CDR3 is TGTGCCAGCAGCCCCCCGGGGAGCGCCCTATTTAACTATGGCTACACCTTC. Amino acids: CASSPPGSALFNYGYTF.

The chain uses TRBV29-1 and TRBJ2-2; TRBD2 agrees at 14 bases. CDR1 is SQVTM and CDR2 is ANQGSEA in the germline V gene. This CDR3 is 15 amino acids long. Trimming at V came to 5 bases and at J to 6 bases, leaving 5 bases not matched to a gene. This chain's CDR3 is CSVLGLAGVPGELFF. CDR3 sequence (DNA): TGCAGCGTTTTGGGACTAGCGGGAGTACCCGGGGAGCTGTTTTTT.

Worth noting for this clone: A far larger clone is a single base away, which makes a read error likely. The V and J genes are TRBV11-2 and TRBJ1-2, with 8 bases fitting TRBD1. This CDR3 is 14 amino acids long. CDR1 is SGHAT and CDR2 is FQNNGV in the germline V gene. The chain's CDR3 is CTSRGTGGNYGYTF. The CDR3 nucleotides read TGTACCAGCCGAGGGACAGGCGGTAACTATGGCTACACCTTC.

On this clone: With a far larger clone one base away, a read error is the likely cause. V usage is TRBV28 and J usage is TRBJ2-2; D gene ambiguous. In germline, CDR1 is MDHEN, CDR2 SYDVKM. This CDR3 has 13 amino acids. The CDR3 here is CASSPPNTGELFF. The CDR3, as DNA: TGTGCCAGCAGCCCCCCGAATACCGGGGAGCTGTTTTTT.

The chain has TRBV7-9 and TRBJ2-5; D gene ambiguous. CDR1 is SEHNR, CDR2 FQNEAQ, per germline (reference sequence). Trimming took 5 bases from V and 4 from J, leaving 5 bases between them. The CDR3 runs 11 residues. The CDR3 spells CASSPSETQYF. The CDR3 nucleotides read TGTGCCAGCAGCCCGTCAGAGACCCAGTACTTC.

The rearrangement joins TRBV2 to TRBJ2-1, with D possibly being TRBD1 (6 bases). The CDR3 is made up of 12 amino acids. Germline CDR1 and CDR2: SNHLY and FYNNEI. Trimming took off 7 bases at V and 6 bases at J, with 10 bases between the two ends. CDR3 sequence reads: CASNSQGNEQFF. The CDR3 bases are TGTGCCAGCAATTCACAGGGCAATGAGCAGTTCTTC.

V gene TRBV5-1 combines with J gene TRBJ1-4; D is possibly TRBD1 (5 bases). The CDR3 totals 14 residues. The V and J ends lost 3 bases and 8 bases respectively, with 14 bases between them. Germline CDR1 SGHRS, CDR2 YFSETQ. CDR3 in amino acids: CASSSEGSGEKLFF. DNA of the CDR3: TGCGCCAGCAGCTCCGAGGGGAGTGGCGAAAAACTGTTTTTT.

J is TRBJ2-5 and V is TRBV9, with TRBD2 matching 7 bases. CDR1 and CDR2 from the germline V gene are SGDLS and YYNGEE. The CDR3 runs 14 residues. The V segment lost 2 bases and the J segment 5 bases; nucleotides outside the gene matches: 6. CDR3 bases: TGTGCCAGCAGCGTTACGGGGGGAGCGGAGACCCAGTACTTC. It translates to CASSVTGGAETQYF.

This clone was counted a single time. The genes are TRBV28 and TRBJ1-2; the match to TRBD1 covers 8 bases. V shed 7 bases and J 1 base; nucleotides not matched to a gene: 8. From germline, CDR1 is MDHEN and CDR2 SYDVKM. This CDR3 region has 15 residues. CDR3 DNA sequence: TGTGCCAGCACTCGGACAGGGACTAGTAACTATGGCTACACCTTC. Residues: CASTRTGTSNYGYTF.

This clone was counted a few times. This chain connects TRBV4-2 to TRBJ1-1; D gene ambiguous. The V gene's germline CDR1 is LGHNA and CDR2 YNFKEQ. The CDR3 totals 11 residues. Trimming shortened V by 0 bases and J by 7 bases, and 3 bases separated the two germline ends. CDR3 sequence: CASSQEIEAFF. The CDR3 DNA reads TGTGCCAGCAGCCAAGAAATTGAAGCTTTCTTT.

In regard to this clone: This likely traces to a read error, being one base from a far larger clone. As the CDR3 is not closed by the conserved phenylalanine or tryptophan, this likely results from a read error. The V call is TRBV6-5, the J call TRBJ2-3, with D possibly matching TRBD1 (5 bases). The CDR3 contains 14 residues. Germline lookup yields CDR1 MNHEY and CDR2 SVGAGI. V was pared by 10 bases and J by 5 bases, with 19 bases between. The CDR3 bases are TGTGCCACTCAAAGCTACATGCAGGGAGATACGCAGTATCTT. Amino acid sequence: CATQSYMQGDTQYL.

CDR3 region: CASRALPSGGPGELFF. The CDR3 DNA reads as TGTGCCAGCAGGGCCCTTCCTAGCGGGGGGCCCGGGGAGCTGTTTTTT. V usage is TRBV2 and J usage is TRBJ2-2, with 11 nucleotides matching TRBD2. Trimming removed 6 bases from V and 6 bases from J; junction bases left unmatched: 9. Germline values: CDR1 SNHLY, CDR2 FYNNEI. This CDR3 is built from 16 residues.

This clone was seen only once. This chain joins TRBV4-2 and TRBJ1-1; D perhaps matches TRBD1 (6 bases). The CDR3 runs 14 residues. Trimming left V 0 bases short and J 11 bases short, with 16 bases between. Germline V gene sequence: CDR1 LGHNA, CDR2 YNFKEQ. The CDR3 is CASSQDLGGPAAFF. The CDR3 DNA is TGTGCCAGCAGCCAAGATCTGGGGGGCCCGGCGGCTTTCTTT.

The chain is built from TRBV6-1 and TRBJ2-7; D possibly corresponds to TRBD2 (5 bases). The CDR3 is 15 amino acids. CDR1 is MNHNS, CDR2 SASEGT, per germline. Between the trimmed V and J ends, which lost 7 bases and 0 bases, there was a span of 16 bases. In DNA, the CDR3 is TGTGCCAGCAAACTGGACTTGACGTACTCCTACGAGCAGTACTTC. Its translation is CASKLDLTYSYEQYF.

This chain uses TRBV9 with TRBJ1-2; the D gene is possibly TRBD1 (5 bases). This CDR3 is built from 15 residues. V was clipped by 3 bases and J by 4 bases, with 16 bases between them. Germline V gene sequence: CDR1 SGDLS, CDR2 YYNGEE. The CDR3 bases are TGTGCCAGCAGCGCGCCCTTCCAGGGAAGCTATGGCTACACCTTC. Protein product: CASSAPFQGSYGYTF. Using reference TRBV9 and TRBJ1-2 for the parts outside the CDR3, the full variable domain is DSGVTQTPKHLITATGQRVTLRCSPRSGDLSVYWYQQSLDQGLQFLIQYYNGEERAKGNILERFSAQQFPDLHSELNLSSLELGDSALYFCASSAPFQGSYGYTFGSGTRLTVV.

The chain carries TRBV7-9 and TRBJ2-5; the D gene is possibly TRBD2 (5 bases). In germline, CDR1 is SEHNR, CDR2 FQNEAQ (reference sequence). V shed 3 bases and J shed 8 bases, with 10 bases lying between them. This CDR3 spans 12 amino acids. The CDR3 DNA sequence: TGTGCCAGCAGCTTCGGGGTCGGAACCCAGTACTTC. Its translation is CASSFGVGTQYF.

The rearrangement uses TRBV2 and TRBJ1-4; D is ambiguous. The CDR3 is 12 amino acids. The V gene's germline CDR1 is SNHLY and CDR2 FYNNEI. The ends were cut back, 5 bases at V and 10 bases at J, with 11 bases in the middle. In nucleotides, the CDR3 is TGTGCCAGCAGTTATCAAGACCGAAAACTGTTTTTT. As protein: CASSYQDRKLFF.

This clone was detected only a few times. The CDR3 region is CASSVGGDWNTEAFF. The DNA of the CDR3 is TGTGCCAGCAGCGTAGGAGGGGACTGGAACACTGAAGCTTTCTTT. The rearrangement links TRBV9 to TRBJ1-1; TRBD1 might be the D (5 bases). The CDR3 extends over 15 amino acids. V was pared by 0 bases and J by 1 base, with 10 bases between. Germline CDR1 SGDLS, CDR2 YYNGEE.

This CDR3 reads CASSFEGNEQFF. CDR3 DNA sequence: TGTGCCAGCAGTTTCGAGGGAAATGAGCAGTTCTTC. The chain couples TRBV28 to TRBJ2-1, with D possibly TRBD2 on 5 matching bases. Deletions cut 3 bases from V and 7 bases from J, with 7 bases between. This CDR3 spans 12 amino acids. Germline V CDR1 and CDR2: MDHEN, SYDVKM.